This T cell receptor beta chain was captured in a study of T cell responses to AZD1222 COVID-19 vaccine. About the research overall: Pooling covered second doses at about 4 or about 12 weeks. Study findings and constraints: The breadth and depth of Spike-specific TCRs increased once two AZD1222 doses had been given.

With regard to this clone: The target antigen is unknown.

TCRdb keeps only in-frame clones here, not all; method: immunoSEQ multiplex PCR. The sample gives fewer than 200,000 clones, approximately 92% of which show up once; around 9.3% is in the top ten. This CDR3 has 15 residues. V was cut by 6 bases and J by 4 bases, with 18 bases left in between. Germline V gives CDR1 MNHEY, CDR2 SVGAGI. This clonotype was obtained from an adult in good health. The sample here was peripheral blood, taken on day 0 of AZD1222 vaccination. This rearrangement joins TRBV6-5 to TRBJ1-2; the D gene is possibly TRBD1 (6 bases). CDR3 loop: CASRGVLTGSYGYTF. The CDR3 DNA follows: TGTGCCAGCAGGGGGGTTTTAACAGGGAGCTATGGCTACACCTTC.